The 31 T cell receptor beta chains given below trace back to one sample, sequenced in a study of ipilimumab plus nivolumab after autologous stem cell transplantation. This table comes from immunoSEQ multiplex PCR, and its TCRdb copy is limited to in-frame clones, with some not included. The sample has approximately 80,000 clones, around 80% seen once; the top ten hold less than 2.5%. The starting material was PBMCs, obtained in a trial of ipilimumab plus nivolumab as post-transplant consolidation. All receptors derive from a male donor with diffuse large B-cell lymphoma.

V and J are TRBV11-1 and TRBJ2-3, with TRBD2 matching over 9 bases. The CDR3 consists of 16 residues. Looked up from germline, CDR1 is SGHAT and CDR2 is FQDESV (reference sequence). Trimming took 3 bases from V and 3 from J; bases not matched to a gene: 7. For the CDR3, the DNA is TGTGCCAGCAGCTTTGGAAGCGGGGGGCGAACAGATACGCAGTATTTT. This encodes CASSFGSGGRTDTQYF. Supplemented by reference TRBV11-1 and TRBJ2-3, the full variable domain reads EAEVAQSPRYKITEKSQAVAFWCDPISGHATLYWYRQILGQGPELLVQFQDESVVDDSQLPKDRFSAERLKGVDSTLKIQPAELGDSAMYLCASSFGSGGRTDTQYFGPGTRLTVL.

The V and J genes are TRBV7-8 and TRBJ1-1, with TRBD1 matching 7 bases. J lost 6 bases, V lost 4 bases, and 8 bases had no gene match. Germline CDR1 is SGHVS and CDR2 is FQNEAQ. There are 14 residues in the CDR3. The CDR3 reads CASSSQPTGSEAFF. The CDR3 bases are TGTGCCAGCAGCTCCCAACCGACAGGGTCTGAAGCTTTCTTT.

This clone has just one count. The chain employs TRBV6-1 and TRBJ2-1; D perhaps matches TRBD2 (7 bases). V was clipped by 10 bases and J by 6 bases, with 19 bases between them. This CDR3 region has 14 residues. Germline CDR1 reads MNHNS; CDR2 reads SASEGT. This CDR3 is CATLGRGPANEQFF. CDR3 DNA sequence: TGTGCCACTCTAGGGCGGGGGCCCGCCAATGAGCAGTTCTTC.

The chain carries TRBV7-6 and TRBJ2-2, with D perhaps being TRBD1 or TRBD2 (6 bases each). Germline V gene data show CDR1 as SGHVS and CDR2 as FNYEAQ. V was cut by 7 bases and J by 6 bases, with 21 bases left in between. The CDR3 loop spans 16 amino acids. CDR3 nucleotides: TGTGCCAGCACCCCTGTAGGGGGGCCTACGCCCGGGGAGCTGTTTTTT. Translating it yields CASTPVGGPTPGELFF.

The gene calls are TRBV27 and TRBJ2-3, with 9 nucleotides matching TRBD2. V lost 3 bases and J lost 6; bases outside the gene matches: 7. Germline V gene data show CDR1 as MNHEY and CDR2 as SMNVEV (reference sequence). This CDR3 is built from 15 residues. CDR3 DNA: TGTGCCAGCAGTTTTGCGGGGGGGCGCCCGGATACGCAGTATTTT. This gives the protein CASSFAGGRPDTQYF.

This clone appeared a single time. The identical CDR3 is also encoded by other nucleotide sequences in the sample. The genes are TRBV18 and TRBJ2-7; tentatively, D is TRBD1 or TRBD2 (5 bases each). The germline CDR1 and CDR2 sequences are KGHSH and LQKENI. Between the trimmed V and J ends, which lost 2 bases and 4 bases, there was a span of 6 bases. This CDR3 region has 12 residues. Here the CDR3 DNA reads TGTGCCAGCTCACCAGGGGGTTACGAGCAGTACTTC. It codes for CASSPGGYEQYF.

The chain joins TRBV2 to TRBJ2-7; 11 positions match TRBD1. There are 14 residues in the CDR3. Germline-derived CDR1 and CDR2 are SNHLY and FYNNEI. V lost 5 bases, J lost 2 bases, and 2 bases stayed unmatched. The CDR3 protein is CASSMGQGAYEQYF. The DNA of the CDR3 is TGTGCCAGCAGTATGGGACAGGGGGCCTACGAGCAGTACTTC.

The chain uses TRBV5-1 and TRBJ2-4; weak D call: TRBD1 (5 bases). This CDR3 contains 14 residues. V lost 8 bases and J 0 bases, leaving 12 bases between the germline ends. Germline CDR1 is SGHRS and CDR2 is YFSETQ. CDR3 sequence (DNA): TGCGCCAGTAAACCGACAGTAGCCAAAAACATTCAGTACTTC. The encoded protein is CASKPTVAKNIQYF.

Here the CDR3 reads CASSLGTGSEAFF. CDR3 DNA: TGTGCCAGCAGCTTGGGGACGGGCTCTGAAGCTTTCTTT. V gene TRBV11-2 combines with J gene TRBJ1-1, with D maybe TRBD1 (5 bases). The germline V and J ends were trimmed by 3 bases and 6 bases, with 11 bases remaining between them. Germline V gene sequence: CDR1 SGHAT, CDR2 FQNNGV. The CDR3 has 13 residues.

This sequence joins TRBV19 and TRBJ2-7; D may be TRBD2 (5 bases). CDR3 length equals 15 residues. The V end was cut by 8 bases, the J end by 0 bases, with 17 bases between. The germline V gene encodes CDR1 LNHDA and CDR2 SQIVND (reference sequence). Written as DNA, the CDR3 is TGTGCCAGTTCCAAACCCCACGGGGACTCCTACGAGCAGTACTTC. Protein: CASSKPHGDSYEQYF.

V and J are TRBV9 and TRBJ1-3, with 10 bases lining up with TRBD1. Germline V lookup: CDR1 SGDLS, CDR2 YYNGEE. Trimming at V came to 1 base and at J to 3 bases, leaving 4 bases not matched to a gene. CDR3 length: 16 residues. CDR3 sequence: CASSVRQGANGNTIYF. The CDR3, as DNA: TGTGCCAGCAGCGTAAGACAGGGGGCGAATGGAAACACCATATATTTT.

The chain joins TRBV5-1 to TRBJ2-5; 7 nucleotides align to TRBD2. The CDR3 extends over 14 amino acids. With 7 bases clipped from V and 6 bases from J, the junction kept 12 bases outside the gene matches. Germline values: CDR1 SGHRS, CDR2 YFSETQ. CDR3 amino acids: CASSLGREIQTQYF. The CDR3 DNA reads TGCGCCAGCTCCTTAGGGAGGGAGATTCAGACCCAGTACTTC.

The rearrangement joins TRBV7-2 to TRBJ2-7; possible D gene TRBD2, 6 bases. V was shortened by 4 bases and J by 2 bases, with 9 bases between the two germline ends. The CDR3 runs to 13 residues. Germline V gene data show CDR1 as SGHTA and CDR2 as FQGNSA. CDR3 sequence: CASSSRRAYEQYF. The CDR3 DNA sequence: TGTGCCAGCAGCTCGCGGAGGGCCTACGAGCAGTACTTC.

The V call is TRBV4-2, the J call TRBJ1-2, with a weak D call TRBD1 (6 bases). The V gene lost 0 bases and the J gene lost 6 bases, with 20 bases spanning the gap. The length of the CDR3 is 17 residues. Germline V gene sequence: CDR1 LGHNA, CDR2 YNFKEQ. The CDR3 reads CASSQDRTGTGADGYTF. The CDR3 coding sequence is TGTGCCAGCAGCCAAGATCGCACAGGGACCGGGGCAGATGGCTACACCTTC.

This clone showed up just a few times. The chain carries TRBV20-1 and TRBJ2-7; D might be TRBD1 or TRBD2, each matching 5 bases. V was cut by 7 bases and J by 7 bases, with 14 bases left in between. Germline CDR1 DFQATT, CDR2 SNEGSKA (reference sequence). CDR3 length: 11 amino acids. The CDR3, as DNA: TGCAGTGTCTGGGGGTCTGAGGAGCAGTACTTC. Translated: CSVWGSEEQYF.

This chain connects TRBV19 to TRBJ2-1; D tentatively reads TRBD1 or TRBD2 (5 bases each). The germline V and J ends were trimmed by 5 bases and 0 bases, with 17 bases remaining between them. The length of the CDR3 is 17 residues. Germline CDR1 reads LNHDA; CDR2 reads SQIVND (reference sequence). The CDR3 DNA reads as TGTGCCAGTAGTTCCCCGGGGCAGTTGAGCTCCTACAATGAGCAGTTCTTC. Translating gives CASSSPGQLSSYNEQFF.

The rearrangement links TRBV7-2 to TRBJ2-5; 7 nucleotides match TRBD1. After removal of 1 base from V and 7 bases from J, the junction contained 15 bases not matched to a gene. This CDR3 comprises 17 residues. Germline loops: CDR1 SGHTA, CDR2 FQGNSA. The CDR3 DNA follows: TGTGCCAGCAGCTTAGAGGGGGCGCCAACTCTTAGGGCGACCCAGTACTTC. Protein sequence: CASSLEGAPTLRATQYF.

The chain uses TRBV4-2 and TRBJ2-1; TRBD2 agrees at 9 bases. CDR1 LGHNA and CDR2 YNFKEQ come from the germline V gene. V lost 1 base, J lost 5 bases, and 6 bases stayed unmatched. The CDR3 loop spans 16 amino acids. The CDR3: CASSQATSGLDNEQFF. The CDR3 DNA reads TGTGCCAGCAGCCAAGCAACTAGCGGGCTCGACAATGAGCAGTTCTTC.

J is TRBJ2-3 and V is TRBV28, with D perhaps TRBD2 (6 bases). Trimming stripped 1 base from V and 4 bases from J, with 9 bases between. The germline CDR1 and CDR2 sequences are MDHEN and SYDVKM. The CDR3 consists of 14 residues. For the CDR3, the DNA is TGTGCCAGCAGTTTATTTCGGGGGTCAGATACGCAGTATTTT. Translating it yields CASSLFRGSDTQYF.

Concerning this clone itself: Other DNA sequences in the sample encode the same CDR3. Here the CDR3 reads CASSFNRETQYF. DNA for the CDR3: TGTGCCAGCAGCTTCAATAGAGAGACCCAGTACTTC. The chain recombines TRBV7-8 with TRBJ2-5, with D uncertain. V was pared by 3 bases and J by 4 bases, with 6 bases between. The CDR3 contains 12 residues. The germline gives CDR1 SGHVS, CDR2 FQNEAQ.

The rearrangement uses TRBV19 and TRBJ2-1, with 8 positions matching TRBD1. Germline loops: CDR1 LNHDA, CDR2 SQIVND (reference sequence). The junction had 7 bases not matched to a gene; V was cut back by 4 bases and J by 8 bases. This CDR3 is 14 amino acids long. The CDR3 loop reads CASSNRGVGDEQFF. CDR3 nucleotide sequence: TGTGCCAGTAGTAACAGGGGGGTGGGCGATGAGCAGTTCTTC.

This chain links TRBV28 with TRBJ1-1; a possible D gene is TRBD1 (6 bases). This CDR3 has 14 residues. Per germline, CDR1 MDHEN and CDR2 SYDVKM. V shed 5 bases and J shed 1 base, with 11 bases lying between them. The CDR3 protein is CASSGGLPNTEAFF. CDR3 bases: TGTGCCAGCAGTGGGGGCCTACCGAACACTGAAGCTTTCTTT.

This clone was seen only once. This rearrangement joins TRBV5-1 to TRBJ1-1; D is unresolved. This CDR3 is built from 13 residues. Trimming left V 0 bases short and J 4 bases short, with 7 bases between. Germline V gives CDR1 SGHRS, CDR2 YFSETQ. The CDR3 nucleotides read TGCGCCAGCAGCTTGGGGGCTGCCACTGAAGCTTTCTTT. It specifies CASSLGAATEAFF.

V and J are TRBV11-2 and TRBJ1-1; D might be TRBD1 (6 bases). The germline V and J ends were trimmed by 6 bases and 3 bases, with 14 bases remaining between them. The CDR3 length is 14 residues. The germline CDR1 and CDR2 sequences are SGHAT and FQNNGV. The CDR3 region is CASRFTGIDTEAFF. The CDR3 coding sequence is TGTGCCAGCAGATTCACAGGGATAGACACTGAAGCTTTCTTT.

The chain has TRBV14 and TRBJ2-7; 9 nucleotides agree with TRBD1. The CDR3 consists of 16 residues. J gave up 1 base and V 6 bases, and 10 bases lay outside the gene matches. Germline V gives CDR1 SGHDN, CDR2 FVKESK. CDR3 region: CASRGRTGTGSYEQYF. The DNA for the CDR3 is TGTGCCAGCAGAGGCCGGACCGGGACAGGGTCCTACGAGCAGTACTTC.

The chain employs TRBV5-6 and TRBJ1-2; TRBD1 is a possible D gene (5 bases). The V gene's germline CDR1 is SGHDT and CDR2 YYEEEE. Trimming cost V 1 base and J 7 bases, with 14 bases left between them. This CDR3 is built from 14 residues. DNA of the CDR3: TGTGCCAGCAGCTTGTTCGGCAGGGCCTCTGGCTACACCTTC. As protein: CASSLFGRASGYTF.

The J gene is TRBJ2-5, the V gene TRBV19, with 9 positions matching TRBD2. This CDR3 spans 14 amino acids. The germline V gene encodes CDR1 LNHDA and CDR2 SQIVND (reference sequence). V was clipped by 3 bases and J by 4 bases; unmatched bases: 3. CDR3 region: CASSMLAGSETQYF. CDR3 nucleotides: TGTGCCAGTAGTATGCTAGCGGGGTCAGAGACCCAGTACTTC.

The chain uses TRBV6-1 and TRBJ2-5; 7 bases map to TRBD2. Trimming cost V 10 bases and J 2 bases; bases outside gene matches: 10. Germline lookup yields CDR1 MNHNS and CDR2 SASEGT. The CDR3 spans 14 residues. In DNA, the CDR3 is TGTGCCACCAATCCATCGGGACTACAAGAGACCCAGTACTTC. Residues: CATNPSGLQETQYF.

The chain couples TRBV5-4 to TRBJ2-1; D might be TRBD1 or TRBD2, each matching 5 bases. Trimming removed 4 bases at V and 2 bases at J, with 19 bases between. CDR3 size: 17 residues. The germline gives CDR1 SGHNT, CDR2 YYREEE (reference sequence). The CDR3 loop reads CASSIRSGRSPYNEQFF. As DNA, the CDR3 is TGTGCCAGCAGCATCCGATCGGGACGGTCCCCCTACAATGAGCAGTTCTTC.

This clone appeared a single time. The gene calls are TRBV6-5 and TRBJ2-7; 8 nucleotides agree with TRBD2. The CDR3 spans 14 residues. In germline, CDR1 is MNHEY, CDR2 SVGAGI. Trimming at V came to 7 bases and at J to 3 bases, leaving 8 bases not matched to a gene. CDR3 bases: TGTGCCAGCAACCGCCCGGGACTAGGCTACGAGCAGTACTTC. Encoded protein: CASNRPGLGYEQYF.

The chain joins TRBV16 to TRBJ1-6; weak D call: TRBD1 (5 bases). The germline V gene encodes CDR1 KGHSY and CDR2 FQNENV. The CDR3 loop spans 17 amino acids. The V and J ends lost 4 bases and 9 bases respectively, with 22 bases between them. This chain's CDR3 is CASSPIWTVSGGSPLHF. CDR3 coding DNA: TGTGCCAGCAGCCCTATATGGACTGTTTCTGGGGGTTCACCCCTCCACTTT.